This T cell receptor (beta chain) was profiled in a study of T cell changes during pregnancy in multiple sclerosis. This clone was detected once. Assay: immunoSEQ multiplex PCR; the TCRdb copy retains only in-frame clones and omits some. The data contain around 60,000 clones, 90% to 95% of them singletons. Germline CDR1 and CDR2: LGHNA and YNFKEQ. The junction had 13 bases not matched to a gene; V was cut back by 0 bases and J by 1 base. The CDR3 consists of 20 residues. This receptor was identified in a female donor with multiple sclerosis, enrolled in a pregnancy study. V and J are TRBV4-2 and TRBJ2-2; 8 nucleotides agree with TRBD2. This specimen was CD8+ T cells from peripheral blood mononuclear cells, taken in the third trimester of pregnancy. CDR3 residues: CASSQDSPSGRTWNTGELFF. The CDR3 DNA follows: TGTGCCAGCAGCCAAGATTCCCCCAGCGGGAGAACTTGGAACACCGGGGAGCTGTTTTTT.